These 18 T cell receptor beta chains share one sample of origin, sequenced in a study of Tregs in tolerant kidney transplant recipients. The protocol was immunoSEQ multiplex PCR, while the TCRdb copy is restricted to in-frame clones and leaves out a portion. The profile shows roughly 250,000 clones, roughly 84% of them singletons. The specimen sequenced was CD4+ T cells from blood. Receptors originate from a human donor in good health.

The chain has TRBV30 and TRBJ1-2; TRBD1 matches 10 bases. Trimming took 5 bases from V and 2 from J; bases not matched to a gene: 5. The CDR3 totals 14 residues. Germline V gene sequence: CDR1 GTSNPN, CDR2 SVGIG (reference sequence). The CDR3 here is CAWGSGQGNYGYTF. In DNA form, the CDR3 reads TGTGCCTGGGGGTCGGGACAGGGGAACTATGGCTACACCTTC.

V and J are TRBV5-6 and TRBJ1-1, with D possibly TRBD1 on 5 matching bases. With 4 bases removed from V and 6 bases from J, the gap between germline ends came to 13 bases. Germline V gene lookup returns CDR1 SGHDT and CDR2 YYEEEE. The CDR3 contains 13 residues. The CDR3 spells CASSGPGKAEAFF. CDR3 nucleotides: TGTGCCAGCAGCGGACCAGGGAAGGCTGAAGCTTTCTTT.

In DNA, the CDR3 is TGTGCCAGCAGCTTAAGGACCGCTGCTTTGTTGGCAGAGACCCAGTACTTC. It translates to CASSLRTAALLAETQYF. This chain connects TRBV11-2 to TRBJ2-5; unclear D gene. Trimming cost V 2 bases and J 4 bases, with 20 bases left between them. The CDR3 contains 17 residues. Germline V gene lookup returns CDR1 SGHAT and CDR2 FQNNGV.

The V gene is TRBV18, the J gene TRBJ2-3; tentative D call: TRBD1 (6 bases). V was trimmed by 4 bases and J by 0 bases, leaving 8 bases between them. The CDR3 covers 14 residues. Germline V lookup: CDR1 KGHSH, CDR2 LQKENI. The CDR3 region is CASSLQGSTDTQYF. CDR3 bases: TGTGCCAGCTCACTACAGGGAAGCACAGATACGCAGTATTTT.

The V call is TRBV4-1, the J call TRBJ2-2, with unresolved D. CDR3 length: 15 residues. The V end lost 1 base, the J end lost 0 bases, and 6 bases lay between the germline ends. Germline CDR1 is MGHRA and CDR2 is YSYEKL. CDR3 bases: TGCGCCAGCAGCCAAGCAAGCCCGAACACCGGGGAGCTGTTTTTT. It is translated as CASSQASPNTGELFF.

This chain connects TRBV19 to TRBJ2-7; D is perhaps TRBD1 or TRBD2 (5 bases each). V lost 3 bases and J 6 bases, leaving 18 bases between the germline ends. This CDR3 is built from 15 residues. The V gene's germline CDR1 is LNHDA and CDR2 SQIVND (reference sequence). The CDR3 sequence is CASSMALMGRSEQYF. DNA for the CDR3: TGTGCCAGTAGTATGGCGCTAATGGGACGTAGCGAGCAGTACTTC.

The chain employs TRBV2 and TRBJ1-5, with 7 bases fitting TRBD1. CDR1 is SNHLY and CDR2 is FYNNEI in the germline V gene. The CDR3 totals 13 residues. V was clipped by 8 bases and J by 4 bases; unmatched bases: 5. CDR3 sequence (DNA): TGTGCCAGCCTCCGGGACAGAAATCAGCCCCAGCATTTT. Protein product: CASLRDRNQPQHF.

The chain links TRBV5-1 to TRBJ2-2; TRBD1 might be the D (5 bases). The CDR3 loop spans 17 amino acids. V lost 5 bases and J lost 1, with 18 bases in between. Germline V gene sequence: CDR1 SGHRS, CDR2 YFSETQ. DNA for the CDR3: TGCGCCAGCAGTAAAGGACCCAGGGTAGGGAACACCGGGGAGCTGTTTTTT. Translation gives CASSKGPRVGNTGELFF.

The chain is built from TRBV19 and TRBJ2-7, with no clear D. Germline V CDR1 and CDR2: LNHDA, SQIVND (reference sequence). The V and J ends lost 6 bases and 0 bases respectively, with 9 bases between them. CDR3 length: 13 amino acids. CDR3 sequence (DNA): TGTGCCAGTAGGAAGAGGTCCTCCTACGAGCAGTACTTC. Amino acid sequence: CASRKRSSYEQYF.

The chain recombines TRBV5-1 with TRBJ1-3; the match to TRBD1 covers 7 bases. Trimming removed 4 bases from V and 0 bases from J; junction bases left unmatched: 7. The CDR3 sequence is 16 residues long. Germline V gene sequence: CDR1 SGHRS, CDR2 YFSETQ. CDR3 nucleotide sequence: TGCGCCAGCAGCCGATCAACAGGGGACTCTGGAAACACCATATATTTT. It encodes CASSRSTGDSGNTIYF.

This sequence joins TRBV5-1 and TRBJ1-2; a possible D gene is TRBD1 (6 bases). Trimming pared 2 bases from V and 4 bases from J, leaving 15 bases between. Germline CDR1 and CDR2: SGHRS and YFSETQ. There are 15 residues in the CDR3. CDR3 sequence (DNA): TGCGCCAGCAGCTTCGGGACAAGTCGGGCCTATGGCTACACCTTC. Translated: CASSFGTSRAYGYTF.

The chain couples TRBV5-1 to TRBJ2-7, with 12 bases matching TRBD2. Germline values: CDR1 SGHRS, CDR2 YFSETQ. The trim removed 4 bases at V and 5 bases at J, leaving 7 bases unmatched. The CDR3 contains 15 residues. CDR3 in DNA: TGCGCCAGCAGCCGAGCTAGCGGGAGGGCCCACGAGCAGTACTTC. This encodes CASSRASGRAHEQYF. The variable domain in full, with the rest retrieved from reference TRBV5-1 and TRBJ2-7, is KAGVTQTPRYLIKTRGQQVTLSCSPISGHRSVSWYQQTPGQGLQFLFEYFSETQRNKGNFPGRFSGRQFSNSRSEMNVSTLELGDSALYLCASSRASGRAHEQYFGPGTRLTVT.

The sample holds a few counts of this clone. V and J are TRBV5-4 and TRBJ1-4, with 9 bases matching TRBD1. V dropped 3 bases and J dropped 6; count of bases not matched to a gene: 12. Looked up from germline, CDR1 is SGHNT and CDR2 is YYREEE (reference sequence). The CDR3 runs 17 residues. CDR3 sequence: CASSSVAPGQGDEKLFF. The CDR3 bases are TGTGCCAGCAGCTCAGTAGCCCCGGGACAGGGAGATGAAAAACTGTTTTTT. The whole variable domain, remainder taken from reference TRBV5-4 and TRBJ1-4, is ETGVTQSPTHLIKTRGQQVTLRCSSQSGHNTVSWYQQALGQGPQFIFQYYREEENGRGNFPPRFSGLQFPNYSSELNVNALELDDSALYLCASSSVAPGQGDEKLFFGSGTQLSVL.

This chain uses TRBV11-2 with TRBJ1-4, with D unclear. Per the germline V gene, CDR1 is SGHAT and CDR2 is FQNNGV. CDR3 length: 14 amino acids. V lost 5 bases and J lost 8, with 15 bases in between. The CDR3 DNA sequence: TGTGCCAGCAGCCCTGGACGGGTTACAGAAAAACTGTTTTTT. The encoded protein is CASSPGRVTEKLFF.

The chain links TRBV19 to TRBJ1-2, with 10 bases matching TRBD1. V shed 6 bases, J shed 7 bases, and the junction held 11 bases outside the gene matches. CDR1 is LNHDA, CDR2 SQIVND, per germline (reference sequence). CDR3 size: 15 residues. The CDR3 protein is CASRTTAGQGIGYTF. CDR3 bases: TGTGCCAGTAGAACCACCGCGGGACAGGGGATTGGCTACACCTTC.

V gene TRBV2 combines with J gene TRBJ1-1; D unclear. This CDR3 has 11 residues. Trimming stripped 11 bases from V and 5 bases from J, with 12 bases between. CDR1 SNHLY and CDR2 FYNNEI come from the germline V gene. CDR3 sequence reads: CAWPERTEAFF. CDR3 nucleotides: TGTGCCTGGCCGGAGCGTACTGAAGCTTTCTTT.

The chain is built from TRBV6-1 and TRBJ1-4, with a possible D match to TRBD1 (5 bases). Germline V gives CDR1 MNHNS, CDR2 SASEGT. The CDR3 totals 14 residues. Trimming removed 5 bases from V and 4 bases from J, with 11 bases in between. Here the CDR3 reads CASSLTVFNEKLFF. Here the CDR3 DNA reads TGTGCCAGCAGTCTGACAGTCTTTAATGAAAAACTGTTTTTT.

J is TRBJ1-1 and V is TRBV2, with unresolved D. V lost 6 bases and J 1 base, leaving 9 bases between the germline ends. The germline gives CDR1 SNHLY, CDR2 FYNNEI. The CDR3 covers 13 residues. The CDR3 DNA sequence: TGTGCCAGCAGATTATATAGGAACACTGAAGCTTTCTTT. Translation gives CASRLYRNTEAFF.